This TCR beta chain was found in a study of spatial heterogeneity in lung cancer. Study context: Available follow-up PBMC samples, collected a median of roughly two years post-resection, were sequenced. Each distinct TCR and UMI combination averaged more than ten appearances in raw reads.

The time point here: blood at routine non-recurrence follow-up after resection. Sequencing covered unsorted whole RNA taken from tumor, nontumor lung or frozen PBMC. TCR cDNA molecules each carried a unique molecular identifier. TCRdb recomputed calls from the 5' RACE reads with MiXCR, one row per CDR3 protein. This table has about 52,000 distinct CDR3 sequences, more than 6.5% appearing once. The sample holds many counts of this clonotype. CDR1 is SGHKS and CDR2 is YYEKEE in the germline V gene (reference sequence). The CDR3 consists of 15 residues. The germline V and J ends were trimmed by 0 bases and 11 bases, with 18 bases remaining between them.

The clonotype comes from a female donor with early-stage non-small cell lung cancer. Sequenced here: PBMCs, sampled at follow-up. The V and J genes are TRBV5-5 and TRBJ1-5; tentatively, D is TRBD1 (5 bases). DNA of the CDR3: TGTGCCAGCAGCTTGGGTGGTCAGGGAGTGGGGACCCAGCATTTT. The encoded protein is CASSLGGQGVGTQHF.